The 20 T cell receptor beta chains in this list originate from one sample, sequenced in a study of blood T cell repertoires in COVID-19. Sequencing was performed with immunoSEQ multiplex PCR; in TCRdb, only in-frame clones are kept and a portion is missing. The repertoire holds a few hundred thousand clones, with 80% to 90% as singletons. The sample consisted of PBMCs or T cells enriched from blood (not recorded which). Receptors originate from a woman aged 45-65 years who had recovered from COVID-19.

The chain employs TRBV13 and TRBJ2-1, with 12 bases identical to TRBD2. This CDR3 is 17 amino acids long. J gave up 7 bases and V 0 bases, and 7 bases lay outside the gene matches. Germline CDR1 reads PRHDT; CDR2 reads FYEKMQ (reference sequence). The CDR3 bases are TGTGCCAGCAGCTTAGGCCTAGCGGGAGGGCCTGGGAATGAGCAGTTCTTC. Residues: CASSLGLAGGPGNEQFF.

The chain combines TRBV7-8 with TRBJ1-4; 10 positions agree with TRBD1. Germline CDR1 reads SGHVS; CDR2 reads FQNEAQ. J lost 4 bases, V lost 3 bases, and 2 bases had no gene match. The CDR3 sequence is 15 residues long. CDR3 in amino acids: CASSLGQGYNEKLFF. The DNA for the CDR3 is TGTGCCAGCAGCTTGGGACAGGGGTATAATGAAAAACTGTTTTTT.

Details on this clone: The same CDR3 also results from other DNA sequences found in this sample. The V call is TRBV6-5, the J call TRBJ1-1; 11 bases agree with TRBD1. Germline V gene lookup returns CDR1 MNHEY and CDR2 SVGAGI. The CDR3 runs to 15 residues. V was clipped by 2 bases and J by 3 bases; unmatched bases: 2. The chain's CDR3 is CASSYVGQGDTEAFF. CDR3 DNA: TGTGCCAGCAGTTACGTGGGACAGGGGGACACTGAAGCTTTCTTT.

The rearrangement joins TRBV28 to TRBJ1-5; 10 bases align to TRBD1. V lost 3 bases, J lost 4 bases, and 6 bases stayed unmatched. The germline V gene encodes CDR1 MDHEN and CDR2 SYDVKM. This CDR3 has 16 amino acids. The CDR3, as DNA: TGTGCCAGCAGTTTGGAGGGACAGGGGAAGAATCAGCCCCAGCATTTT. Translated: CASSLEGQGKNQPQHF.

This clone was counted only a few times. V usage is TRBV18 and J usage is TRBJ2-3; 13 bases agree with TRBD2. CDR1 is KGHSH and CDR2 is LQKENI in the germline V gene. The CDR3 consists of 17 residues. Losses at the gene ends were 2 bases for V and 5 bases for J; bases not matched to a gene: 7. CDR3 residues: CASSPTSGRALGDTQYF. In DNA, the CDR3 is TGTGCCAGCTCACCAACTAGCGGGAGGGCCCTCGGAGATACGCAGTATTTT.

The gene calls are TRBV6-5 and TRBJ2-5; D uncertain. The CDR3 spans 14 residues. The V gene's germline CDR1 is MNHEY and CDR2 SVGAGI. Trimming pared 7 bases from V and 5 bases from J, leaving 17 bases between. This chain's CDR3 is CASNEWSNIETQYF. The CDR3 bases are TGTGCCAGCAACGAATGGAGCAATATCGAGACCCAGTACTTC.

The chain couples TRBV24-1 to TRBJ2-3, with D tentatively TRBD1 (5 bases). V lost 3 bases and J lost 2, with 11 bases in between. This CDR3 spans 15 amino acids. CDR1 is KGHDR, CDR2 SFDVKD, per germline. The CDR3 nucleotides are TGTGCCACCAGTGATCGGTGGACACTCACAGATACGCAGTATTTT. Residues: CATSDRWTLTDTQYF.

This rearrangement joins TRBV6-5 to TRBJ1-3; possible D gene TRBD1, 5 bases. Trimming cost V 0 bases and J 3 bases, with 6 bases left between them. Germline CDR1 MNHEY, CDR2 SVGAGI. The CDR3 runs to 14 residues. CDR3 bases: TGTGCCAGCAGTTACTCCAGGGATGGAAACACCATATATTTT. It is translated as CASSYSRDGNTIYF.

DNA of the CDR3: TGCAGCGTTGTTGGACTAGCGGGAGGAGATACGCAGTATTTT. Protein: CSVVGLAGGDTQYF. The chain links TRBV29-1 to TRBJ2-3; the match to TRBD2 covers 14 bases. This CDR3 region has 14 residues. V shed 4 bases and J 5 bases; nucleotides not matched to a gene: 2. Germline V gene data show CDR1 as SQVTM and CDR2 as ANQGSEA.

The genes are TRBV6-5 and TRBJ1-1; tentative D call: TRBD1 (6 bases). Trimming pared 3 bases from V and 1 base from J, leaving 15 bases between. This CDR3 comprises 16 residues. The germline CDR1 and CDR2 sequences are MNHEY and SVGAGI. The CDR3 DNA sequence: TGTGCCAGCAGTTATTCCATGTGGGGGCCGAACACTGAAGCTTTCTTT. It encodes CASSYSMWGPNTEAFF.

The chain links TRBV27 to TRBJ1-5; D may be TRBD1 (6 bases). With 5 bases removed from V and 0 bases from J, the gap between germline ends came to 14 bases. CDR3 length: 16 amino acids. Germline assignment: CDR1 MNHEY and CDR2 SMNVEV (reference sequence). CDR3 amino acids: CASSQTGTLSNQPQHF. The DNA for the CDR3 is TGTGCCAGCAGTCAAACCGGGACACTTAGCAATCAGCCCCAGCATTTT.

The chain has TRBV11-2 and TRBJ1-3; unclear D gene. Germline V gene data show CDR1 as SGHAT and CDR2 as FQNNGV. Trimming took 5 bases from V and 2 from J, leaving 10 bases between them. The CDR3 length is 14 residues. This CDR3 is CASSPVLAGNTIYF. CDR3 in DNA: TGTGCCAGCAGCCCGGTCCTAGCTGGAAACACCATATATTTT.

The J gene is TRBJ2-2, the V gene TRBV7-9; TRBD1 aligns across 8 bases. Germline V CDR1 and CDR2: SEHNR, FQNEAQ (reference sequence). V lost 5 bases and J lost 6; bases outside the gene matches: 8. The CDR3 runs 15 residues. CDR3 DNA sequence: TGTGCCAGCAGCCCTAACCGGGACAGGCCCGGGGAGCTGTTTTTT. Translating gives CASSPNRDRPGELFF.

This chain connects TRBV28 to TRBJ2-5; 8 nucleotides agree with TRBD1. Germline lookup yields CDR1 MDHEN and CDR2 SYDVKM. The CDR3 loop spans 13 amino acids. The V segment lost 7 bases and the J segment 4 bases; nucleotides outside the gene matches: 5. The CDR3 DNA sequence: TGTGCCAGCACCTGGGGACAGGTAGAGACCCAGTACTTC. Translation gives CASTWGQVETQYF.

This clone was seen just once. An end of the junction differs from the germline gene, which may be a read error. The chain employs TRBV7-7 and TRBJ2-2, with 8 positions matching TRBD2. Germline V gene lookup returns CDR1 SSHAT and CDR2 FNYEAQ (reference sequence). The CDR3 sequence is 18 residues long. The chain's CDR3 is CASSLKPAGDANTGELFF. The CDR3 coding sequence is TGTGCTAGCAGCCTCAAGCCAGCGGGGGACGCGAACACCGGGGAGCTGTTTTTT.

This clone was detected only a few times. The V call is TRBV7-9, the J call TRBJ2-7; TRBD1 is a possible D gene (6 bases). V was pared by 5 bases and J by 2 bases, with 10 bases between. The CDR3 consists of 13 residues. Germline V gene lookup returns CDR1 SEHNR and CDR2 FQNEAQ (reference sequence). CDR3 sequence (DNA): TGTGCCAGCAGCCGACAGGCTACCTACGAGCAGTACTTC. It yields the protein CASSRQATYEQYF.

This CDR3 is CASSYSTGTYNSPLHF. The CDR3 DNA reads as TGTGCCAGCAGTTACTCGACAGGGACCTATAATTCACCCCTCCACTTT. The chain uses TRBV6-5 and TRBJ1-6; the match to TRBD1 covers 7 bases. Germline assignment: CDR1 MNHEY and CDR2 SVGAGI. The ends lost 0 bases at V and 2 bases at J; junction bases unmatched: 1. CDR3 length: 16 amino acids.

The CDR3 sequence: CASSLGKGAGYGYTF. The CDR3 DNA is TGTGCCAGCAGTCTAGGGAAGGGGGCAGGGTATGGCTACACCTTC. This chain joins TRBV11-2 and TRBJ1-2, with 7 bases identical to TRBD1. With 6 bases clipped from V and 5 bases from J, the junction kept 12 bases outside the gene matches. The CDR3 has 15 residues. The germline CDR1 and CDR2 sequences are SGHAT and FQNNGV.

The V and J genes are TRBV28 and TRBJ2-3; TRBD2 matches at 7 bases. The CDR3 runs 15 residues. In germline, CDR1 is MDHEN, CDR2 SYDVKM. J was trimmed by 2 bases and V by 2 bases; bases with no gene match: 4. The CDR3 DNA reads as TGTGCCAGCAGTTTACTTAGCGGGTTCACAGATACGCAGTATTTT. Amino acids: CASSLLSGFTDTQYF.

The V gene is TRBV19, the J gene TRBJ1-2; D is unclear. The CDR3 covers 14 residues. Trimming stripped 7 bases from V and 4 bases from J, with 16 bases between. CDR1 is LNHDA and CDR2 is SQIVND in the germline V gene (reference sequence). CDR3 sequence: CASTAGREFYGYTF. As DNA, the CDR3 is TGTGCCAGTACCGCGGGGAGGGAATTCTATGGCTACACCTTC.